Sequencing of this T cell receptor beta chain was carried out in a study of T cell clones after liver transplantation (dated by TCRdb to between 2018 and 2021). Regarding the research as a whole: ITN030ST, the source of the samples, was a randomized trial that attempted immunosuppression withdrawal within 2 years of liver transplantation. Of the eight recipients, a few were HCV-positive, while the remaining recipients had been transplanted for non-autoimmune, non-viral indications. Subjects received no induction therapy and standard immunosuppression until randomization at 12-24 months post-transplant. Blood samples were collected pre-transplant, pre-randomization before withdrawal, and post-randomization after either complete withdrawal or failed withdrawal. Third party-reactive TCRbeta sequences were also identified from pre-transplant MLRs to serve as an antigen-independent comparator for donor-reactive sequences. A cohort of 8 liver transplant recipients was studied, of whom 3 were classified as tolerant and 5 as non-tolerant. Donor-reactive T cell clones were identified by TCRbeta sequencing after a pre-transplant mixed lymphocyte reaction and then tracked in post-transplant blood. To count as tolerant, a recipient had to stay completely off immunosuppression for at least one year without liver enzymes climbing beyond twice the upper limit of normal. Here is what the overall study found, with its caveats: Because no allograft tissue specimens were available, donor-reactive T cells may have migrated into the graft instead of being deleted. Donor-reactive sequences decreased more than third party-reactive sequences, which suggests partial antigen-specific deletion that was not related to withdrawal success. In two subjects, low numbers of available donor cells limited the measurable donor-reactive repertoire. In 5 of 8 subjects, circulating donor-reactive CD4 TCRbeta sequences decreased significantly after transplant, regardless of tolerance or HCV status. Conclusions were preliminary, limited by small, heterogeneous patient numbers and non-standardized post-transplant time points. After accounting for repertoire turnover, donor-reactive detection was significantly reduced in 7 of 8 subjects for CD4 and 8 of 8 for CD8.

High-throughput TCRbeta CDR3 sequencing of frozen genomic DNA was performed by immunoSEQ, including PCR amplification, mapping, bias correction and internal controls. The published analysis was carried out like this. Only productive rearrangements were retained, with each unique TCRbeta sequence defined by its CDR3 nucleotide sequence together with its V and J gene. Donor-reactive sequences required at least 5-fold expansion in CFSE-low cells versus unstimulated pre-transplant cells and at least 0.01% frequency. To ensure at least 90% detection power, minimum frequency thresholds were set for each subject based on that subject's lowest-template unstimulated sample. Jensen-Shannon divergence between the top 1000 TCRbeta sequences post-transplant and pre-transplant was used to measure repertoire turnover. Changes in detection of donor-reactive sequences were tested with two-sided Fisher's exact tests. TCRdb re-hosts the immuneACCESS table, in-frame sequences only. Its copies lack some clones; in the studies checked, an unresolved V gene accounts for under half of them, and the cause for the rest is not known. From that table come the V and J calls and clone size; the DNA was used to work out D and trimming. Present in this sample are around 110,000 clones, 90% of which were seen just once. The ten largest clones capture approximately 0.88% of the sample.

Unstimulated PBMCs, after thawing, were stained for CD3, CD4 and CD8 and then FACS-sorted into CD3+CD4+ and CD3+CD8+ populations. All 8 studied subjects were randomized to immunosuppression withdrawal. The Qiagen DNeasy Blood and Tissue Kit was used for genomic DNA isolation. Looking up the germline V gene yields CDR1 WSHSY and CDR2 SAAADI. V is pruned by 10 bases and J by 3 bases, leaving 7 bases of the junction without a gene match. The CDR3, from cysteine to phenylalanine, totals 15 residues. CDR3 DNA is the only sequence kept; it has 45 bases, read in frame from the first base. Notes on this clone: Its antigen is not yet known. Qualities for individual bases were not recorded, and no much larger clone is one base off.

This receptor was obtained from a human patient who received a liver transplant. Following transplantation, part of the T cell population may be supplied by the graft donor rather than the patient. This receptor chain uses TRBV10-2 and TRBJ2-5; 14 middle bases align to TRBD2. Source: CD4+ T cells from blood, taken 12 months after liver transplant. The CDR3 amino acid sequence is: CATVKGLAGEETQYF. The DNA is TGCGCCACGGTTAAGGGACTAGCGGGAGAAGAGACCCAGTACTTC.